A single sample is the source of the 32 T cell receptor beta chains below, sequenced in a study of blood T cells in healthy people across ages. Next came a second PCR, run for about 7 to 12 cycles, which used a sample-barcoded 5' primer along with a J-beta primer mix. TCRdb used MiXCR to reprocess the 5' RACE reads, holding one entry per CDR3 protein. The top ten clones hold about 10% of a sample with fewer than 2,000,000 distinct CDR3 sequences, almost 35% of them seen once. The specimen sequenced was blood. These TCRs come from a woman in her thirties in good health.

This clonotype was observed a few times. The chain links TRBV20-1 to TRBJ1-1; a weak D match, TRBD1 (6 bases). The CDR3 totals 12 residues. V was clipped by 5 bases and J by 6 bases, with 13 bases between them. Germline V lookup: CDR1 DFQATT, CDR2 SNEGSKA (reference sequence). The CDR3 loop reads CSARGGTAEAFF. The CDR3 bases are TGCAGTGCTCGAGGGGGGACGGCTGAAGCTTTCTTT.

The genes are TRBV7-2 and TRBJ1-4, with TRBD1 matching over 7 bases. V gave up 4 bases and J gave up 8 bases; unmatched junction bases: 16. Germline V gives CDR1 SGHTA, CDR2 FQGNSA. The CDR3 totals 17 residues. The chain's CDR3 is CASSSSGPTGRWEKLFF. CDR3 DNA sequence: TGTGCCAGCAGCTCCAGCGGACCGACAGGGAGATGGGAAAAACTGTTTTTT.

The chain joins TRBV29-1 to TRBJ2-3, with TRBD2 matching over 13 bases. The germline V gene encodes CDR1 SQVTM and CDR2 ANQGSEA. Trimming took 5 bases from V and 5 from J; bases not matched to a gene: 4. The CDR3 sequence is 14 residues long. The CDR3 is CSVRLAGGVDTQYF. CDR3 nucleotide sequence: TGCAGCGTTAGACTAGCGGGGGGCGTAGATACGCAGTATTTT.

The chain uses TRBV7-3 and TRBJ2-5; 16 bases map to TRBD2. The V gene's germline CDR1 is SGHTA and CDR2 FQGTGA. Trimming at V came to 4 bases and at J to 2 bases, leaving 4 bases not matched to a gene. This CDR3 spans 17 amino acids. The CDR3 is CASSSLGLAGGQETQYF. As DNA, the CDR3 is TGTGCCAGCAGCTCCCTGGGACTAGCGGGGGGGCAAGAGACCCAGTACTTC.

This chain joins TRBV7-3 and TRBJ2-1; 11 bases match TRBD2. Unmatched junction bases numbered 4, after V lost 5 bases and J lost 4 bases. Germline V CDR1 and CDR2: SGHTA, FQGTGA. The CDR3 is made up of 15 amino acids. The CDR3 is CASSMTSGNYNEQFF. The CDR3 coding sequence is TGTGCCAGCAGCATGACTAGCGGGAATTACAATGAGCAGTTCTTC.

This CDR3 is CAISEAAGDYEQYF. Written as DNA, the CDR3 is TGTGCCATCAGTGAGGCGGCGGGAGACTACGAGCAGTACTTC. V and J are TRBV10-3 and TRBJ2-7, with 7 bases that match TRBD2. The junction had 4 bases not matched to a gene; V was cut back by 2 bases and J by 3 bases. Germline CDR1 reads ENHRY; CDR2 reads SYGVKD. The CDR3 is 14 residues long.

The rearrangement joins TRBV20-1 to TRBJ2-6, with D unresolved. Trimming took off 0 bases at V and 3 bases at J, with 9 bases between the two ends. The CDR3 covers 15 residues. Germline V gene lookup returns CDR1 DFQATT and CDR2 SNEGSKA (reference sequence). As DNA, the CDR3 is TGCAGTGCTAGAGATCGACCCCTTGGGGCCAACGTCCTGACTTTC. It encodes CSARDRPLGANVLTF.

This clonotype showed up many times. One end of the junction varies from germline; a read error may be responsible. The CDR3 loop reads CASTQSGAGADEQFF. The CDR3 coding sequence is TGTGCCAGCACCCAATCAGGGGCGGGAGCCGATGAGCAGTTCTTC. This chain joins TRBV3-1 and TRBJ2-1; D is perhaps TRBD2 (7 bases). The CDR3 extends over 15 amino acids. The germline V gene has CDR1 LGHDT and CDR2 YNNKEL (reference sequence).

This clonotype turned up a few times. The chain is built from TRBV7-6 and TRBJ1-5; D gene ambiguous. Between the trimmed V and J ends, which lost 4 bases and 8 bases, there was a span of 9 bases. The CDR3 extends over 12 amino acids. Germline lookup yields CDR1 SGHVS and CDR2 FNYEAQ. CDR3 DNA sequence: TGTGCCAGCAGCTCCCCCCGGGAGCCCCAGCATTTT. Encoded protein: CASSSPREPQHF. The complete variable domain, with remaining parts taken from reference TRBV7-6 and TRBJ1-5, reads GAGVSQSPRYKVTKRGQDVALRCDPISGHVSLYWYRQALGQGPEFLTYFNYEAQQDKSGLPNDRFSAERPEGSISTLTIQRTEQRDSAMYRCASSSPREPQHFGDGTRLSIL.

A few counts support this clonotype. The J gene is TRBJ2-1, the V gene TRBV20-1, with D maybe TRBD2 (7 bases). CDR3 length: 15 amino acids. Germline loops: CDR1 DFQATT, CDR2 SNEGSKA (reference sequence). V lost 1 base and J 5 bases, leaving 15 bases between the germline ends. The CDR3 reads CSARAGGAMDNEQFF. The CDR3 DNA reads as TGCAGTGCTAGAGCGGGGGGCGCTATGGACAATGAGCAGTTCTTC.

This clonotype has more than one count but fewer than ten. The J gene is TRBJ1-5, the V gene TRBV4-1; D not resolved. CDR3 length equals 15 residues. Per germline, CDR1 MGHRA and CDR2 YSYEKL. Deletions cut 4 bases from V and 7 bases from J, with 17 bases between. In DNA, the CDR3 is TGCGCCAGCAGCCTTTATTATGCGGGTGAACAGCCCCAGCATTTT. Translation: CASSLYYAGEQPQHF.

The CDR3 here is CASSPGLADRYEQYF. CDR3 in DNA: TGTGCCAGCAGTCCGGGACTAGCGGACAGGTACGAGCAGTACTTC. The chain joins TRBV27 to TRBJ2-7; 11 bases match TRBD2. CDR1 and CDR2 (germline): MNHEY, SMNVEV (reference sequence). The CDR3 length is 15 residues. Trimming cost V 5 bases and J 4 bases; bases outside gene matches: 7.

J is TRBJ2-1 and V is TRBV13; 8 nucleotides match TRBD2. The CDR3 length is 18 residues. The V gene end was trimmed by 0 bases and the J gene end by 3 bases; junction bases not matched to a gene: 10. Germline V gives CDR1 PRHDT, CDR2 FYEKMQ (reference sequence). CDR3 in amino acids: CASSLGAGGGLLYNEQFF. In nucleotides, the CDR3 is TGTGCCAGCAGCTTAGGCGCTGGCGGGGGGCTTCTCTACAATGAGCAGTTCTTC.

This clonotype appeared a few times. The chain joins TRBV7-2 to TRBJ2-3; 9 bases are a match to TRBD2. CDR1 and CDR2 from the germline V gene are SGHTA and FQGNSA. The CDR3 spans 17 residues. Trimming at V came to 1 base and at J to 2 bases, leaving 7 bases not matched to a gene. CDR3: CASSLGFQRGDTDTQYF. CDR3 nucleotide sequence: TGTGCCAGCAGCTTAGGATTCCAGCGGGGGGACACAGATACGCAGTATTTT.

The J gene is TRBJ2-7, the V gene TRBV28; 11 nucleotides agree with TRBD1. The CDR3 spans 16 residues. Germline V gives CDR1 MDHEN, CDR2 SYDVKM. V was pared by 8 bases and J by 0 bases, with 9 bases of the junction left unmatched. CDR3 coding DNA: TGTGCCAGCGGGGGACAGGGGGAATTAATCTCCTACGAGCAGTACTTC. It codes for CASGGQGELISYEQYF. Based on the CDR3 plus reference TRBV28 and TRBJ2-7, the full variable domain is DVKVTQSSRYLVKRTGEKVFLECVQDMDHENMFWYRQDPGLGLRLIYFSYDVKMKEKGDIPEGYSVSREKKERFSLILESASTNQTSMYLCASGGQGELISYEQYFGPGTRLTVT.

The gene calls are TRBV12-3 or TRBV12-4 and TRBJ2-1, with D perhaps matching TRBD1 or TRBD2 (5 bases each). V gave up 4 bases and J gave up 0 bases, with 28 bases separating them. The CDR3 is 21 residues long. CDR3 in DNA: TGTGCCAGCAGTTCACGTGAGAGGTTCAGGACGGGACCGAGCTCCTACAATGAGCAGTTCTTC. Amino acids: CASSSRERFRTGPSSYNEQFF.

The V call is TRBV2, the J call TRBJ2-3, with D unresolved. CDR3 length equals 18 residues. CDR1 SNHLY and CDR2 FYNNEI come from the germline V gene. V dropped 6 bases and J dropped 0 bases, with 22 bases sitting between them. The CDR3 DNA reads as TGTGCCAGCAGCATTCTGGGAATACCCCCGTCTAGCACAGATACGCAGTATTTT. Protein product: CASSILGIPPSSTDTQYF.

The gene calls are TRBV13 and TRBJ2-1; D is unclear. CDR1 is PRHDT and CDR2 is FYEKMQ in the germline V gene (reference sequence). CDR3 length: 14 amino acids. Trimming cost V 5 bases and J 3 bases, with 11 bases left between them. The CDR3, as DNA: TGTGCCAGCAGCCAAGAACTGGACTACAATGAGCAGTTCTTC. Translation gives CASSQELDYNEQFF.

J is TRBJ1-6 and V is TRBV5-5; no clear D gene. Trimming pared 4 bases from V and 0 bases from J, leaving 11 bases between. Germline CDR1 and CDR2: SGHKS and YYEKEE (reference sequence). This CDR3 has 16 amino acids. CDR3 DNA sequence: TGTGCCAGCAGCGTGGTCCCGAGCTCCTATAATTCACCCCTCCACTTT. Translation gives CASSVVPSSYNSPLHF.

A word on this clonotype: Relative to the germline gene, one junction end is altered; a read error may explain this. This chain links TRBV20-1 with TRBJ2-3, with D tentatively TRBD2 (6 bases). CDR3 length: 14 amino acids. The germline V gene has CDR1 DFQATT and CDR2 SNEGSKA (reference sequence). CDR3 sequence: CSASEGAGTDTRYF. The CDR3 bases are TGCAGTGCTAGTGAGGGAGCGGGCACAGATACGCGGTATTTT.

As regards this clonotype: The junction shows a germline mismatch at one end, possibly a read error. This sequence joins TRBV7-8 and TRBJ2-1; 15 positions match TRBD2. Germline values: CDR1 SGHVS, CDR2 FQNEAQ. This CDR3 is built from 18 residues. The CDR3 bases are TGTACCAGCAGCTTTGGACTAGCGGGAGGGCCGCCTCACAATGAGCAGTTCTTC. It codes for CTSSFGLAGGPPHNEQFF. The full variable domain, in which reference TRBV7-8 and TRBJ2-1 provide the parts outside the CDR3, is GAGVSQSPRYKVAKRGQDVALRCDPISGHVSLFWYQQALGQGPEFLTYFQNEAQLDKSGLPSDRFFAERPEGSVSTLKIQRTQQEDSAVYLCTSSFGLAGGPPHNEQFFGPGTRLTVL.

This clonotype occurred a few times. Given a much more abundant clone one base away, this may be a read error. CDR3 protein: CACSSTGGEQYF. The DNA of the CDR3 is TGTGCCTGCAGTTCGACAGGGGGGGAGCAGTACTTC. The chain combines TRBV12-3 or TRBV12-4 with TRBJ2-7; 9 bases are a match to TRBD1. The CDR3 loop spans 12 amino acids.

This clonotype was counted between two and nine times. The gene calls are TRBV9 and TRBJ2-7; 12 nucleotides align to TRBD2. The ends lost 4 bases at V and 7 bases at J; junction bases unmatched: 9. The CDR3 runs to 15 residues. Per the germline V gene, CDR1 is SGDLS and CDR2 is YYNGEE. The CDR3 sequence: CASSSPSGGGREQYF. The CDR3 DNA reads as TGTGCCAGCAGCTCCCCTAGCGGGGGGGGGAGAGAGCAGTACTTC. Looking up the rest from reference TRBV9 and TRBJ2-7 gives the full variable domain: DSGVTQTPKHLITATGQRVTLRCSPRSGDLSVYWYQQSLDQGLQFLIQYYNGEERAKGNILERFSAQQFPDLHSELNLSSLELGDSALYFCASSSPSGGGREQYFGPGTRLTVT.

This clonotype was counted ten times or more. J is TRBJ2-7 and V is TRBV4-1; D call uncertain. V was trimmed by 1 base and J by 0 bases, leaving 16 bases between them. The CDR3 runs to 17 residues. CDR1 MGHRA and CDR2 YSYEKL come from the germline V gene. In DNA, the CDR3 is TGCGCCAGCAGCCAAGGCCCGTCAGGCAGTACCTCCTACGAGCAGTACTTC. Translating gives CASSQGPSGSTSYEQYF.

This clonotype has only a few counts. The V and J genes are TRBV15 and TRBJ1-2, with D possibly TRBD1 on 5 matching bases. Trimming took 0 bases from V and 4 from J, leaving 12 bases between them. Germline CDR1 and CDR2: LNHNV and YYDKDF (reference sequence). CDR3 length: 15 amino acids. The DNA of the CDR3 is TGTGCCACCAGCAGAGAGGAGGGGTTGAGCTATGGCTACACCTTC. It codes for CATSREEGLSYGYTF.

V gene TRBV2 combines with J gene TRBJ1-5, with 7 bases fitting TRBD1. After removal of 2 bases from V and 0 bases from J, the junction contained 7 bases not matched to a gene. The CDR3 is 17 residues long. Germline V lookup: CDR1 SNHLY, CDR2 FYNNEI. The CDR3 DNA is TGTGCCAGCAGTGAATGGCGGACAGGCGTTAGCAATCAGCCCCAGCATTTT. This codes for CASSEWRTGVSNQPQHF.

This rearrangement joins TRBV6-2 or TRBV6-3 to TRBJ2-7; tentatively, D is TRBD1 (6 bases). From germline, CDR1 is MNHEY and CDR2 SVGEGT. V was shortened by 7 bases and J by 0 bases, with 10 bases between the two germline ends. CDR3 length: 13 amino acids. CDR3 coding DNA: TGTGCCAGCACCAGGGGCCACTCCTACGAGCAGTACTTC. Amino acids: CASTRGHSYEQYF.

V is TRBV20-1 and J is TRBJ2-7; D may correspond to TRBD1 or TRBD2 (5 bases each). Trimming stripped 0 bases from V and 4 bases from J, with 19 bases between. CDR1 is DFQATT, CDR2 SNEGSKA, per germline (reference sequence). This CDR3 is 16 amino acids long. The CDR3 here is CSARDLRDGDLYEQYF. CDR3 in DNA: TGCAGTGCTAGAGACCTTAGGGATGGGGACCTTTACGAGCAGTACTTC.

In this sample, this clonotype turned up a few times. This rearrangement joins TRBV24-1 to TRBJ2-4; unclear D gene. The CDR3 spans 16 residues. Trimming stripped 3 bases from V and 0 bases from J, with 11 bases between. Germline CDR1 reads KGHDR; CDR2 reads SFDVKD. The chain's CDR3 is CATSDPFLVAKNIQYF. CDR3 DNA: TGTGCCACCAGTGATCCTTTCCTAGTAGCCAAAAACATTCAGTACTTC.

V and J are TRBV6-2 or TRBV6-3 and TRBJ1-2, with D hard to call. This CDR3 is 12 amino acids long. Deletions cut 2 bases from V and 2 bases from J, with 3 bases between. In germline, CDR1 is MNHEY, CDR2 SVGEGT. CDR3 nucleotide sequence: TGTGCCAGCAGTTACAGAAACTATGGCTACACCTTC. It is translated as CASSYRNYGYTF.

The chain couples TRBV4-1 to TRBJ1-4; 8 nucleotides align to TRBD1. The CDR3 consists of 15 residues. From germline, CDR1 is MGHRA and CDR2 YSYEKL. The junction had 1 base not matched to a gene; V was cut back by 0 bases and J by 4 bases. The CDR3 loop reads CASSQEQGVNEKLFF. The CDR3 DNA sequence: TGCGCCAGCAGCCAAGAACAGGGGGTTAATGAAAAACTGTTTTTT.

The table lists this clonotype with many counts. CDR3: CASSPSVETQYF. The CDR3, as DNA: TGTGCCAGCAGCCCTTCAGTGGAGACCCAGTACTTC. The chain joins TRBV7-2 to TRBJ2-5; D is unresolved. Germline assignment: CDR1 SGHTA and CDR2 FQGNSA. The CDR3 extends over 12 amino acids. The V end was cut by 5 bases, the J end by 5 bases, with 9 bases between.